The entry that follows covers one TCR beta chain sequence. The antigen remains unidentified. The CDR3 loop spans 17 amino acids. Germline V lookup: CDR1 KGHSH, CDR2 LQKENI. Trimming removed 5 bases from V and 2 bases from J, with 19 bases in between. These data are taken from a study of T cell responses to AZD1222 COVID-19 vaccine. Study-level information: Samples with a second dose at about 4 or about 12 weeks were pooled together.

The protocol was immunoSEQ multiplex PCR, while the TCRdb copy is restricted to in-frame clones and leaves out a portion. The sample lists about 120,000 clones; roughly 93% were seen once. Study-level results: Seropositive at baseline were only a handful of AZD1222 recipients.

Here the sequenced sample was peripheral blood, taken on day 0 of AZD1222 vaccination. The V call is TRBV18, the J call TRBJ2-1, with a possible D match to TRBD1 (7 bases). This TCR was recovered from an adult in good health. This CDR3 is CASSSAGQPYTYNEQFF. In DNA, the CDR3 is TGTGCCAGCTCATCCGCGGGACAGCCCTATACCTACAATGAGCAGTTCTTC.